These 8 T cell receptor beta chains share one sample of origin, sequenced in a study of blood T cell repertoires in COVID-19. Using immunoSEQ multiplex PCR, the repertoire was profiled, and TCRdb retains in-frame clones only, with some absent. Of about 90,000 clones in the sample, approximately 86% were seen once. The source material was peripheral blood. The source of these receptors is a male donor with acute or convalescent COVID-19.

V gene TRBV30 combines with J gene TRBJ1-5; possibly TRBD1 for D (5 bases). V lost 8 bases, J lost 2 bases, and 10 bases lay in between. The CDR3 has 12 residues. Germline CDR1 GTSNPN, CDR2 SVGIG (reference sequence). CDR3 in DNA: TGTGCCGGCGGGGGGGGCAATCAGCCCCAGCATTTT. Its protein product is CAGGGGNQPQHF.

V usage is TRBV15 and J usage is TRBJ2-3; D unclear. This CDR3 is 12 amino acids long. Between the trimmed V and J ends, which lost 0 bases and 6 bases, there was a span of 4 bases. Germline loops: CDR1 LNHNV, CDR2 YYDKDF (reference sequence). The CDR3 DNA sequence: TGTGCCACCAGCAGAGATCAGGATACGCAGTATTTT. Translated: CATSRDQDTQYF.

CDR3 residues: CASSLEQATNEKLFF. CDR3 bases: TGCGCCAGCAGCTTGGAACAAGCAACTAATGAAAAACTGTTTTTT. The V and J genes are TRBV5-1 and TRBJ1-4; no clear D gene. V was shortened by 0 bases and J by 0 bases, with 6 bases between the two germline ends. Germline CDR1 and CDR2: SGHRS and YFSETQ. CDR3 size: 15 residues.

The rearrangement links TRBV18 to TRBJ1-1; D possibly corresponds to TRBD1 (5 bases). Trimming left V 2 bases short and J 3 bases short, with 13 bases between. This CDR3 has 15 amino acids. In germline, CDR1 is KGHSH, CDR2 LQKENI. The CDR3 is CASSPNRGVDTEAFF. In nucleotides, the CDR3 is TGTGCCAGCTCACCAAACCGGGGGGTGGACACTGAAGCTTTCTTT.

The rearrangement links TRBV5-1 to TRBJ1-1; 9 bases agree with TRBD1. This CDR3 has 16 amino acids. Per the germline V gene, CDR1 is SGHRS and CDR2 is YFSETQ. V lost 4 bases, J lost 1 base, and 8 bases stayed unmatched. The CDR3 nucleotides are TGCGCCAGCAGCCCCTCGACAGGGGGTCCGAACACTGAAGCTTTCTTT. This sequence encodes CASSPSTGGPNTEAFF.

This chain connects TRBV18 to TRBJ2-1; D unclear. Deletions cut 3 bases from V and 0 bases from J, with 9 bases between. The germline V gene encodes CDR1 KGHSH and CDR2 LQKENI. The CDR3 is 15 amino acids. The CDR3: CASSPSMSSYNEQFF. CDR3 nucleotides: TGTGCCAGCTCACCGTCGATGAGCTCCTACAATGAGCAGTTCTTC.

This sequence joins TRBV14 and TRBJ1-2, with TRBD1 as a possible D gene (5 bases). CDR3 length: 15 amino acids. CDR1 and CDR2 from the germline V gene are SGHDN and FVKESK. Trimming pared 1 base from V and 1 base from J, leaving 10 bases between. DNA for the CDR3: TGTGCCAGCAGCCAAGGGGTTCAGGGTAACTATGGCTACACCTTC. This encodes CASSQGVQGNYGYTF. The full variable domain, with the rest looked up from reference TRBV14 and TRBJ1-2, is EAGVTQFPSHSVIEKGQTVTLRCDPISGHDNLYWYRRVMGKEIKFLLHFVKESKQDESGMPNNRFLAERTGGTYSTLKVQPAELEDSGVYFCASSQGVQGNYGYTFGSGTRLTVV.

This clone has only one observation. Germline is not matched at one junction end, which may reflect a read error. The V and J genes are TRBV6-2 or TRBV6-3 and TRBJ1-1; 7 bases fit TRBD1. The germline V gene encodes CDR1 MNHEY and CDR2 SVGEGT. This CDR3 is 13 amino acids long. The CDR3 loop is CASSLESGTAPLF. The CDR3, as DNA: TGTGCCAGCAGCCTAGAATCCGGGACAGCACCCCTATTT.